Below, 21 T cell receptor beta chains from the same sample are listed, as sequenced in a study of T cell responses to AZD1222 COVID-19 vaccine. Sequencing was performed with immunoSEQ multiplex PCR; in TCRdb, only in-frame clones are kept and a portion is missing. The sample lists approximately 140,000 clones; roughly nine tenths were seen once. Sequences were derived from peripheral blood, sampled 28 days after the second AZD1222 dose. Receptor source: an adult who received the AZD1222 COVID-19 vaccine.

This clone came up once. J is TRBJ1-5 and V is TRBV6-1; D not certain. Germline-derived CDR1 and CDR2 are MNHNS and SASEGT. Trimming took 2 bases from V and 4 from J, leaving 6 bases between them. This CDR3 has 13 residues. The CDR3 nucleotides are TGTGCCAGCAGTGAACAGCTTAATCAGCCCCAGCATTTT. It translates to CASSEQLNQPQHF.

This clone was detected once. The CDR3 bases are TGTGCCAGCAGCTCTTACGGCGTCCGCGGGACCCAGTACTTC. Translating it yields CASSSYGVRGTQYF. The chain recombines TRBV5-4 with TRBJ2-5, with D unclear. Per the germline V gene, CDR1 is SGHNT and CDR2 is YYREEE (reference sequence). The CDR3 runs to 14 residues. V shed 3 bases and J shed 7 bases, with 16 bases lying between them.

The chain combines TRBV20-1 with TRBJ1-2; D is undetermined. V was clipped by 3 bases and J by 6 bases, with 14 bases between them. CDR3 length equals 13 residues. Germline V gene data show CDR1 as DFQATT and CDR2 as SNEGSKA (reference sequence). CDR3 sequence (DNA): TGCAGTGCTAGTAGCAGGCAGTTCGATGGCTACACCTTC. Translating gives CSASSRQFDGYTF.

The chain is built from TRBV7-2 and TRBJ2-1; no clear D. The CDR3 is 16 residues long. The V gene's germline CDR1 is SGHTA and CDR2 FQGNSA. Trimming took 1 base from V and 3 from J, leaving 13 bases between them. The CDR3 spells CASSLESQRDYNEQFF. In DNA form, the CDR3 reads TGTGCCAGCAGCTTAGAGAGCCAGCGCGACTACAATGAGCAGTTCTTC.

The chain recombines TRBV30 with TRBJ2-7, with TRBD1 matching 7 bases. V was clipped by 2 bases and J by 3 bases; unmatched bases: 16. This CDR3 spans 17 amino acids. Germline CDR1 reads GTSNPN; CDR2 reads SVGIG (reference sequence). CDR3: CAWSKPTLRGGRYEQYF. The CDR3 region has the DNA TGTGCCTGGAGTAAGCCGACGCTAAGAGGGGGCCGCTACGAGCAGTACTTC.

The V and J genes are TRBV12-3 or TRBV12-4 and TRBJ2-7; D is perhaps TRBD1 (5 bases). The CDR3 has 12 amino acids. V gave up 7 bases and J gave up 2 bases, with 9 bases separating them. CDR3: CASNSGTYEQYF. CDR3 DNA: TGTGCCAGCAATTCAGGGACCTACGAGCAGTACTTC.

This chain joins TRBV10-3 and TRBJ1-5, with 8 bases aligning to TRBD1. Unmatched junction bases numbered 1, after V lost 0 bases and J lost 3 bases. CDR1 is ENHRY and CDR2 is SYGVKD in the germline V gene. The CDR3 loop spans 15 amino acids. The CDR3 DNA reads TGTGCCATCAGTGAGTCGGGACAGGCCAATCAGCCCCAGCATTTT. The encoded protein is CAISESGQANQPQHF.

The chain combines TRBV11-1 with TRBJ2-7; D may be TRBD2 (5 bases). Per the germline V gene, CDR1 is SGHAT and CDR2 is FQDESV (reference sequence). Trimming stripped 5 bases from V and 4 bases from J, with 12 bases between. The CDR3 loop spans 13 amino acids. For the CDR3, the DNA is TGTGCCAGCAGCACCCTTCGGACTTACGAGCAGTACTTC. It translates to CASSTLRTYEQYF.

This clone has just a few counts. The chain joins TRBV6-2 or TRBV6-3 to TRBJ1-5, with D uncertain. Germline V gene sequence: CDR1 MNHEY, CDR2 SVGEGT. V lost 2 bases and J 6 bases, leaving 8 bases between the germline ends. The CDR3 covers 13 residues. Here the CDR3 reads CASSYERGQPQHF. CDR3 DNA sequence: TGTGCCAGCAGTTACGAACGGGGTCAGCCCCAGCATTTT.

CDR3 nucleotides: TGTGCCACCAGTGACCCCGGTAGCAATCAGCCCCAGCATTTT. Its translation: CATSDPGSNQPQHF. V gene TRBV24-1 combines with J gene TRBJ1-5, with no clear D. Looked up from germline, CDR1 is KGHDR and CDR2 is SFDVKD. This CDR3 is built from 14 residues. Trimming pared 4 bases from V and 0 bases from J, leaving 6 bases between.

The chain uses TRBV7-2 and TRBJ2-4; 7 positions agree with TRBD1. CDR1 is SGHTA, CDR2 FQGNSA, per germline. The CDR3 sequence is 14 residues long. With V trimmed by 9 bases and J by 6 bases, 11 bases remained unmatched. CDR3 bases: TGTGCCAGTTCTATATCCCGGACAGGAAACATTCAGTACTTC. It specifies CASSISRTGNIQYF.

V usage is TRBV7-2 and J usage is TRBJ2-3, with no clear D. CDR1 is SGHTA and CDR2 is FQGNSA in the germline V gene. The CDR3 covers 15 residues. V gave up 6 bases and J gave up 2 bases, with 15 bases separating them. CDR3 region: CASRSPPLVTDTQYF. Written as DNA, the CDR3 is TGTGCCAGCAGGTCCCCCCCGCTGGTCACAGATACGCAGTATTTT.

This chain joins TRBV10-2 and TRBJ2-5; 9 nucleotides match TRBD2. V lost 7 bases, J lost 1 base, and 1 base stayed unmatched. The CDR3 loop spans 13 amino acids. CDR1 is WSHSY and CDR2 is SAAADI in the germline V gene. The CDR3 DNA sequence: TGCGCCAGCAAAGCGGGGGGCCAAGAGACCCAGTACTTC. Residues: CASKAGGQETQYF.

This clone came up once. Other DNA sequences from this sample encode an identical CDR3 as well. The chain combines TRBV12-3 or TRBV12-4 with TRBJ2-5, with D uncertain. Trimming left V 3 bases short and J 5 bases short, with 4 bases between. There are 11 residues in the CDR3. The CDR3 DNA is TGTGCCAGCAGTTTCGGGGAGACCCAGTACTTC. Protein sequence: CASSFGETQYF.

The chain uses TRBV10-3 and TRBJ2-1; D uncertain. This CDR3 is 13 amino acids long. Trimming stripped 2 bases from V and 7 bases from J, with 9 bases between. The germline CDR1 and CDR2 sequences are ENHRY and SYGVKD. The CDR3 bases are TGTGCCATCAGTGAGGTGAGCGCAAATGAGCAGTTCTTC. This gives the protein CAISEVSANEQFF.

This chain connects TRBV6-5 to TRBJ2-2, with D possibly TRBD2 on 6 matching bases. V lost 5 bases to trimming and J lost 3 bases, with 10 bases between them. Germline assignment: CDR1 MNHEY and CDR2 SVGAGI. This CDR3 has 14 amino acids. The CDR3 DNA follows: TGTGCCAGCAGTCCTGGGACTCACACCGGGGAGCTGTTTTTT. It encodes CASSPGTHTGELFF.

This clone was counted a few times. The chain links TRBV12-3 or TRBV12-4 to TRBJ2-1; 10 bases line up with TRBD2. The CDR3 is made up of 13 amino acids. V was clipped by 10 bases and J by 4 bases; unmatched bases: 4. Written as DNA, the CDR3 is TGTGCCACCACTAGCGGGATATACAATGAGCAGTTCTTC. It encodes CATTSGIYNEQFF.

The chain couples TRBV29-1 to TRBJ2-7, with TRBD1 matching 8 bases. The CDR3 totals 12 residues. With V trimmed by 6 bases and J by 5 bases, 6 bases remained unmatched. The germline gives CDR1 SQVTM, CDR2 ANQGSEA. CDR3 region: CSVGQGWNEQYF. For the CDR3, the DNA is TGCAGCGTCGGACAGGGATGGAACGAGCAGTACTTC.

The genes are TRBV3-1 (or the pseudogene TRBV3-2) and TRBJ2-5; 15 nucleotides line up with TRBD2. The J segment lost 3 bases and the V segment lost 1 base, leaving 6 bases of the junction unmatched. CDR1 LGHDT and CDR2 YNNKEL come from the germline V gene (reference sequence). This CDR3 region has 18 residues. The chain's CDR3 is CASSQAGLAGGLKETQYF. CDR3 sequence (DNA): TGTGCCAGCAGCCAAGCCGGACTAGCGGGGGGGCTTAAAGAGACCCAGTACTTC.

This chain joins TRBV14 and TRBJ2-2; 11 bases map to TRBD2. With V trimmed by 5 bases and J by 7 bases, 9 bases remained unmatched. CDR1 and CDR2 from the germline V gene are SGHDN and FVKESK. The CDR3 is made up of 16 amino acids. DNA of the CDR3: TGTGCCAGCAGCGAAGTCCCGGGACTAGCGGACGGGGAGCTGTTTTTT. This sequence encodes CASSEVPGLADGELFF.

The chain uses TRBV19 and TRBJ1-1; D is perhaps TRBD1 (5 bases). The germline V and J ends were trimmed by 1 base and 4 bases, with 10 bases remaining between them. Germline V CDR1 and CDR2: LNHDA, SQIVND (reference sequence). The length of the CDR3 is 14 residues. The CDR3 loop reads CASSIGRGGTEAFF. In nucleotides, the CDR3 is TGTGCCAGTAGTATAGGTAGGGGTGGCACTGAAGCTTTCTTT. Drawing the rest from reference TRBV19 and TRBJ1-1, the complete variable domain is DGGITQSPKYLFRKEGQNVTLSCEQNLNHDAMYWYRQDPGQGLRLIYYSQIVNDFQKGDIAEGYSVSREKKESFPLTVTSAQKNPTAFYLCASSIGRGGTEAFFGQGTRLTVV.